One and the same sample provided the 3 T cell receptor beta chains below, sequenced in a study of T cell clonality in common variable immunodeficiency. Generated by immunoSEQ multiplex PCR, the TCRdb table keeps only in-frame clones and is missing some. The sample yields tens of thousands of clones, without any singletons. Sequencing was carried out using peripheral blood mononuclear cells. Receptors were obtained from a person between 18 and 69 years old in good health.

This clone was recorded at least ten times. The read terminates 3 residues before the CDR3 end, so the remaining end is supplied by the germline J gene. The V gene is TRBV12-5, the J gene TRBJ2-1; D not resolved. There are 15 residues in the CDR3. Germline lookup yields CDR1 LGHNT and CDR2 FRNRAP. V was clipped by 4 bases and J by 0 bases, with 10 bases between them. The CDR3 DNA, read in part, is TGTGCTAGTGGTTATAGACTTAGCTCCTACAATGAG. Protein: CASGYRLSSYNE. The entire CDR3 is CASGYRLSSYNEQFF.

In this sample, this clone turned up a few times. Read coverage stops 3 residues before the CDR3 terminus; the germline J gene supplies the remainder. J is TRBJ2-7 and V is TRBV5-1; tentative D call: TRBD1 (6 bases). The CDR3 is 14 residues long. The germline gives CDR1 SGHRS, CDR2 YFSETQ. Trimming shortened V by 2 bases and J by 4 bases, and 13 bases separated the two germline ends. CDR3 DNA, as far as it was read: TGCGCCAGCAGCTTCCCAGGGGCGGAGTACGAG. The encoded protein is CASSFPGAEYE. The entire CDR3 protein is CASSFPGAEYEQYF.

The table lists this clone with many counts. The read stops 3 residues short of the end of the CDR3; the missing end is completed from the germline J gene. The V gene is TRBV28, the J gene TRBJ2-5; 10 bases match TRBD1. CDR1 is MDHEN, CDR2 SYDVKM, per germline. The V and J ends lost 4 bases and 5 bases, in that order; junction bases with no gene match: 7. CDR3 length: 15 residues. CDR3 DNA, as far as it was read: TGTGCCAGCAGTTCGACAGGGGGCCCCAGGGAGACC. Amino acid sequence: CASSSTGGPRET. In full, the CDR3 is CASSSTGGPRETQYF.